This TCR beta chain was recovered during a study of blood T cell repertoires in COVID-19. As for the study in general: Material from acute and convalescent COVID-19 was sourced from the United States, Italy and Spain. The analysed material was cDNA or gDNA that came from T cells, B-cell-depleted T cells, or PBMCs.

CDR3 size: 14 residues. The germline gives CDR1 MGHRA, CDR2 YSYEKL. The V and J ends lost 8 bases and 8 bases, in that order; junction bases with no gene match: 12. Source study methods: Amplification of reference gene primers provided the estimated nucleated cell counts. This table comes from immunoSEQ multiplex PCR, and its TCRdb copy is limited to in-frame clones, with some not included. The D gene and trimming were derived from the DNA, and the V and J assignments and clone size from that table. The sample consists of about 310,000 clones, about 85% of them appearing once. V and J are TRBV4-1 and TRBJ1-2; 9 bases line up with TRBD1. What was sequenced was peripheral blood. The sequence was obtained from a young man with active or convalescent COVID-19. CDR3 nucleotides: TGCGCCAGCGGACTAAGGGACAGGGAAGGCGGCTACACCTTC. Encoded protein: CASGLRDREGGYTF.